This T cell receptor beta chain was sequenced during a study of control samples from healthy donors and cancer patients. V was clipped by 6 bases and J by 7 bases, with 12 bases between them. Per germline, CDR1 MNHEY and CDR2 SMNVEV (reference sequence). This CDR3 is built from 13 residues. The method was immunoSEQ multiplex PCR; TCRdb's version includes in-frame clones alone and lacks a portion of them. The sample has over 25,000 clones; about 87% are singletons. This clonotype was sampled from a woman aged 40 to 50 with lung cancer. The specimen was PBMCs. The V gene is TRBV27, the J gene TRBJ1-4; weak D call: TRBD1 (5 bases). The CDR3 region has the DNA TGTGCCAGCAGCGGGGGAGAGGGTGAAAAACTGTTTTTT. The encoded protein is CASSGGEGEKLFF.